The clone carrying this TCR beta chain has ten or more counts. What it recognizes is unknown. The data originate from a study of breast tumors, draining lymph nodes, adjacent tissues. Via MiXCR, TCRdb re-called the multiplex PCR reads, giving one row per CDR3 protein. The repertoire has approximately 130,000 distinct CDR3 sequences, 21% of them found once; the top ten carry around 2.2%. Study observations and caveats: Tumor T cell lymph node origin was a supported hypothesis, not proven. Findings are consistent with lymph node origin and intratumoral expansion of most tumor T cells.

The lymph nodes were axillary draining lymph nodes from breast cancer patients. The germline gives CDR1 DFQATT, CDR2 SNEGSKA (reference sequence). V lost 1 base, J lost 6 bases, and 14 bases stayed unmatched. This CDR3 contains 17 residues. The sequencing input was axillary lymph node tissue. The sequence was obtained from a female donor with breast cancer. Some clones in this sample may be carry-over from other donors' samples. V and J are TRBV20-1 and TRBJ1-4; 7 bases map to TRBD1. The CDR3 DNA follows: TGCAGTGCTAGAGCCCCAGGGGGTCGGAGCCCCCATGAAAAACTGTTTTTT. Its translation is CSARAPGGRSPHEKLFF.